Shown below are 30 T cell receptor beta chains from a single sample sequenced in a study of metastatic and nonmetastatic thyroid tumors. Thyroid surgery took place with no prior treatment in any patient. TCRdb reprocessed the PCR reads using MiXCR. There are approximately 7,000 clones in the sample; under 45% occur only once, and around 23% lies in the top ten. Sequences were obtained from tumor tissue. All receptors come from a female donor with papillary thyroid cancer or a benign thyroid nodule (not recorded which). Some clones in this sample may be carry-over from other donors' samples.

The chain couples TRBV6-2 or TRBV6-3 to TRBJ2-5; the D gene is possibly TRBD2 (6 bases). Trimming shortened V by 5 bases and J by 2 bases, and 12 bases separated the two germline ends. The CDR3 loop spans 14 amino acids. Germline V gene lookup returns CDR1 MNHEY and CDR2 SVGEGT. CDR3 coding DNA: TGTGCCAGCAGTAGGAGGGGTCTACAAGAGACCCAGTACTTC. Amino acids: CASSRRGLQETQYF.

This clone was found a few times. The J gene is TRBJ2-1, the V gene TRBV12-3 or TRBV12-4, with D tentatively TRBD1 (5 bases). The CDR3 extends over 15 amino acids. Trimming removed 6 bases from V and 0 bases from J, with 12 bases in between. The CDR3 DNA follows: TGTGCCAGCAGCTATGTGACAGTCTCCTACAATGAGCAGTTCTTC. It is translated as CASSYVTVSYNEQFF.

The rearrangement links TRBV13 to TRBJ2-7, with D perhaps TRBD1 (6 bases). Germline V CDR1 and CDR2: PRHDT, FYEKMQ (reference sequence). The CDR3 runs 14 residues. Trimming took off 4 bases at V and 0 bases at J, with 10 bases between the two ends. The CDR3 loop is CASSSRTDSYEQYF. CDR3 DNA sequence: TGTGCCAGCAGCTCGCGGACAGACTCCTACGAGCAGTACTTC.

This clone came up a few times. The V gene is TRBV4-1, the J gene TRBJ2-7; no firm D call. This CDR3 contains 14 residues. V was cut by 4 bases and J by 6 bases, with 16 bases left in between. Germline assignment: CDR1 MGHRA and CDR2 YSYEKL. CDR3 DNA sequence: TGCGCCAGCAGCCGTCAAGGGTCTTGGGGCGAGCAGTACTTC. Translated: CASSRQGSWGEQYF.

J is TRBJ1-3 and V is TRBV7-2; no reliable D call. Trimming pared 6 bases from V and 4 bases from J, leaving 10 bases between. The CDR3 sequence is 13 residues long. CDR1 and CDR2 from the germline V gene are SGHTA and FQGNSA. CDR3 residues: CASRPLKGNTIYF. The CDR3 DNA sequence: TGTGCCAGCAGACCTCTGAAGGGAAACACCATATATTTT.

The rearrangement uses TRBV20-1 and TRBJ1-5; maybe TRBD1 (5 bases). This CDR3 region has 15 residues. V shed 5 bases and J shed 6 bases, with 20 bases lying between them. CDR1 and CDR2 from the germline V gene are DFQATT and SNEGSKA (reference sequence). CDR3 bases: TGCAGTGCTCCAAGAGGCGGGGGGGAGGTTCAGCCCCAGCATTTT. This gives the protein CSAPRGGGEVQPQHF.

This clone was detected a few times. This sequence joins TRBV6-4 and TRBJ2-2; TRBD1 agrees at 7 bases. Germline trimming cut 2 bases from V and 0 bases from J; bases unmatched to any gene: 6. This CDR3 spans 17 amino acids. Germline V gene data show CDR1 as MRHNA and CDR2 as SNTAGT. CDR3 residues: CASSDGDSLANTGELFF. As DNA, the CDR3 is TGTGCCAGCAGTGACGGGGACAGCCTTGCGAACACCGGGGAGCTGTTTTTT.

As regards this clone: A much larger clone differs by one base, so this may be a read error. V and J are TRBV4-1 and TRBJ2-7; perhaps TRBD2 as D (6 bases). The CDR3 covers 12 residues. Germline CDR1 and CDR2: MGHRA and YSYEKL. The CDR3 is CASSQEDYEQCF. The CDR3 coding sequence is TGCGCCAGCAGCCAAGAGGACTACGAGCAGTGCTTC.

The chain links TRBV20-1 to TRBJ1-1; 7 bases agree with TRBD1. The germline V gene encodes CDR1 DFQATT and CDR2 SNEGSKA (reference sequence). CDR3 size: 13 residues. With V trimmed by 6 bases and J by 3 bases, 7 bases remained unmatched. CDR3 coding DNA: TGCAGTGCGAGGGACAGATTTTACACTGAAGCTTTCTTT. Translated, it gives CSARDRFYTEAFF.

This chain's CDR3 is CAWSVGLGSPLHF. CDR3 in DNA: TGTGCCTGGAGTGTAGGATTGGGTTCACCCCTCCACTTT. This chain connects TRBV30 to TRBJ1-6; D call uncertain. The CDR3 runs to 13 residues. The germline CDR1 and CDR2 sequences are GTSNPN and SVGIG (reference sequence). Trimming took off 0 bases at V and 9 bases at J, with 9 bases between the two ends.

The genes are TRBV11-1 and TRBJ2-1; TRBD2 aligns across 10 bases. Germline V gene data show CDR1 as SGHAT and CDR2 as FQDESV (reference sequence). The CDR3 contains 14 residues. The junction had 7 bases not matched to a gene; V was cut back by 3 bases and J by 11 bases. The CDR3 is CASSLSASGSKQFF. The DNA of the CDR3 is TGTGCCAGCAGCTTGTCGGCTAGCGGGAGTAAGCAGTTCTTC.

The gene calls are TRBV2 and TRBJ2-3; D call uncertain. The CDR3 loop spans 14 amino acids. Germline values: CDR1 SNHLY, CDR2 FYNNEI. The ends were cut back, 4 bases at V and 0 bases at J, with 8 bases in the middle. CDR3 amino acids: CASSVSASTDTQYF. The CDR3, as DNA: TGTGCCAGCAGTGTTTCTGCTAGCACAGATACGCAGTATTTT.

The chain recombines TRBV20-1 with TRBJ1-5; no definite D call. Looked up from germline, CDR1 is DFQATT and CDR2 is SNEGSKA (reference sequence). Trimming removed 8 bases at V and 2 bases at J, with 16 bases between. The CDR3 length is 14 residues. The CDR3, as DNA: TGCAGTACCAGAGTGGTGGGAGGCAATCAGCCCCAGCATTTT. Amino acid sequence: CSTRVVGGNQPQHF.

The V gene is TRBV20-1, the J gene TRBJ1-5; D is perhaps TRBD1 (5 bases). Trimming removed 4 bases from V and 1 base from J, with 11 bases in between. CDR3 length: 14 amino acids. Germline values: CDR1 DFQATT, CDR2 SNEGSKA (reference sequence). This CDR3 reads CSAIQGPSNQPQHF. The CDR3 DNA reads TGCAGTGCTATTCAGGGACCCAGCAATCAGCCCCAGCATTTT.

V gene TRBV5-1 combines with J gene TRBJ2-7; 7 positions agree with TRBD1. The length of the CDR3 is 15 residues. V dropped 0 bases and J dropped 3; count of bases not matched to a gene: 6. CDR1 is SGHRS and CDR2 is YFSETQ in the germline V gene. This CDR3 reads CASSLGTGAGYEQYF. In DNA form, the CDR3 reads TGCGCCAGCAGCTTGGGGACAGGCGCAGGCTACGAGCAGTACTTC.

This clone appeared a single time. The junction shows a germline mismatch at one end, possibly a read error. Other DNA sequences within the sample encode an identical CDR3. The chain carries TRBV30 and TRBJ1-2; D is ambiguous. CDR1 is GTSNPN, CDR2 SVGIG, per germline (reference sequence). This CDR3 has 12 residues. The chain's CDR3 is CALYPGFYGYTF. DNA for the CDR3: TGTGCTCTTTACCCCGGATTCTATGGATACACCTTC.

In its sample, this clone was seen a few times. The genes are TRBV7-2 and TRBJ2-7, with 7 bases aligning to TRBD1. The germline V gene has CDR1 SGHTA and CDR2 FQGNSA. This CDR3 is 13 amino acids long. V dropped 5 bases and J dropped 9; count of bases not matched to a gene: 10. In DNA, the CDR3 is TGTGCCAGCAGCGGACAGACAGGGATCGGGCAGTACTTC. Translated: CASSGQTGIGQYF.

A few counts support this clone. V and J are TRBV19 and TRBJ2-4; D is undetermined. With 3 bases removed from V and 0 bases from J, the gap between germline ends came to 9 bases. The CDR3 sequence is 15 residues long. CDR1 and CDR2 (germline): LNHDA, SQIVND (reference sequence). The CDR3 DNA follows: TGTGCCAGTAGTATTTCGGTTCTAGCCAAAAACATTCAGTACTTC. Its translation is CASSISVLAKNIQYF.

This chain connects TRBV20-1 to TRBJ2-6; 7 nucleotides align to TRBD1. The V gene's germline CDR1 is DFQATT and CDR2 SNEGSKA (reference sequence). V was pared by 1 base and J by 0 bases, with 6 bases of the junction left unmatched. The CDR3 is 17 residues long. Here the CDR3 reads CSARVGQENSGANVLTF. In nucleotides, the CDR3 is TGCAGTGCTAGAGTAGGACAGGAGAACTCTGGGGCCAACGTCCTGACTTTC.

The V gene is TRBV9, the J gene TRBJ2-3; TRBD2 is a possible D gene (5 bases). V was shortened by 0 bases and J by 3 bases, with 17 bases between the two germline ends. Per the germline V gene, CDR1 is SGDLS and CDR2 is YYNGEE. CDR3 length: 17 residues. The DNA for the CDR3 is TGTGCCAGCAGCGTAGGAGGGTCCCTCGGTACGACAGATACGCAGTATTTT. Amino acid sequence: CASSVGGSLGTTDTQYF.

This clone occurred a few times. The chain carries TRBV27 and TRBJ1-4; D unclear. The CDR3 is made up of 14 amino acids. Trimming removed 5 bases at V and 1 base at J, with 8 bases between. Per the germline V gene, CDR1 is MNHEY and CDR2 is SMNVEV (reference sequence). CDR3 protein: CASSPDVTNEKLFF. The CDR3 DNA reads TGTGCCAGCAGTCCGGACGTAACTAATGAAAAACTGTTTTTT.

This sequence joins TRBV28 and TRBJ2-2; unclear D gene. This CDR3 is 14 amino acids long. Germline V CDR1 and CDR2: MDHEN, SYDVKM. The V end lost 10 bases, the J end lost 0 bases, and 12 bases lay between the germline ends. CDR3 coding DNA: TGTGCCACCAGGACGGTAGCGAACACCGGGGAGCTGTTTTTT. Translating gives CATRTVANTGELFF.

Here the CDR3 DNA reads TGTGCCTGGAGAGGGGCAGCGGGGACCCAGTACTTC. This gives the protein CAWRGAAGTQYF. The chain combines TRBV30 with TRBJ2-5, with a weak D call TRBD2 (6 bases). The CDR3 loop spans 12 amino acids. CDR1 GTSNPN and CDR2 SVGIG come from the germline V gene (reference sequence). The germline V and J ends were trimmed by 3 bases and 7 bases, with 12 bases remaining between them.

As to this clone: The junction departs from the called germline gene at one end, perhaps through a read error. V and J are TRBV20-1 and TRBJ1-2; 7 bases map to TRBD1. The CDR3 is 12 residues long. The germline CDR1 and CDR2 sequences are DFQATT and SNEGSKA (reference sequence). The CDR3 nucleotides are TGCGGTGCTAGAGACAGGGACTATGGCTACACCTTC. Its translation is CGARDRDYGYTF.

V is TRBV5-5 and J is TRBJ2-7; D unclear. V dropped 0 bases and J dropped 0 bases, with 4 bases sitting between them. This CDR3 has 13 amino acids. The germline gives CDR1 SGHKS, CDR2 YYEKEE (reference sequence). This chain's CDR3 is CASSLEYSYEQYV. CDR3 sequence (DNA): TGTGCCAGCAGCTTGGAGTACTCCTACGAGCAGTACGTC.

Points on this clone: A read error may produce the germline difference seen at one junction end. The genes are TRBV6-2 or TRBV6-3 and TRBJ2-1, with D perhaps TRBD1 (6 bases). Germline CDR1 reads MNHEY; CDR2 reads SVGEGT. This CDR3 region has 13 residues. The CDR3 loop reads CATRDTTYNEQFF. The CDR3 nucleotides are TGTGCCACTCGGGACACCACCTACAATGAACAGTTCTTC.

This clone has more than one count but fewer than ten. The V call is TRBV24-1, the J call TRBJ2-1; 9 bases are a match to TRBD1. This CDR3 comprises 12 residues. V trimming: 8 bases; J trimming: 7 bases; junction bases outside the gene matches: 2. Germline values: CDR1 KGHDR, CDR2 SFDVKD. This CDR3 reads CATTGTGNEQFF. The CDR3 coding sequence is TGTGCCACCACCGGGACAGGGAATGAGCAGTTCTTC.

There are a few counts of this clone. V and J are TRBV6-2 or TRBV6-3 and TRBJ2-7; D is possibly TRBD1 (5 bases). V lost 4 bases and J lost 2, with 9 bases in between. The CDR3 is 13 residues long. CDR1 and CDR2 (germline): MNHEY, SVGEGT. CDR3 region: CASSWTHAYEQYF. CDR3 nucleotide sequence: TGTGCCAGCAGTTGGACACACGCCTACGAGCAGTACTTC.

V is TRBV5-1 and J is TRBJ1-1, with TRBD1 identical over 9 bases. CDR3 size: 17 residues. Trimming removed 1 base from V and 3 bases from J; junction bases left unmatched: 10. Per the germline V gene, CDR1 is SGHRS and CDR2 is YFSETQ. CDR3 DNA sequence: TGCGCCAGCAGCTTGAGGGACAGGGCCCTTTCTTACACTGAAGCTTTCTTT. It is translated as CASSLRDRALSYTEAFF.

The chain recombines TRBV9 with TRBJ2-7; 10 bases fit TRBD1. Trimming at V came to 4 bases and at J to 2 bases, leaving 3 bases not matched to a gene. The V gene's germline CDR1 is SGDLS and CDR2 YYNGEE. The CDR3 is 14 amino acids. CDR3 bases: TGTGCCAGCAGCCCAGGACAGGGGGCCTACGAGCAGTACTTC. Its protein product is CASSPGQGAYEQYF.